Listed here is a single T cell receptor beta chain. The sample originates from a study of blood T cell repertoires in COVID-19. This CDR3 has 12 amino acids. The ends were cut back, 3 bases at V and 6 bases at J, with 9 bases in the middle. Measured with immunoSEQ multiplex PCR; TCRdb has only the in-frame clones, and not every one. The sample contains about 180,000 clones, approximately 83% of which appear only once. V usage is TRBV12-3 or TRBV12-4 and J usage is TRBJ2-7; no clear D gene. The clonotype was recovered from a man aged 45-65 years with active or convalescent COVID-19. Sequenced: peripheral blood. DNA of the CDR3: TGTGCCAGCAGTTTCTTAAGCCTCGAGCAGTACTTC. This gives the protein CASSFLSLEQYF.